This TCR beta chain came from a study of cytomegalovirus exposure and HLA in healthy donors. The overall study: HLA-typed donors were the source of approximately 85 million unique TCRs, which an early data release held. Whole-study results and caveats: For most TCR beta V segments, an earlier analysis put the productive rate at about 90% or about 30% of the time.

A remark on this clone: The antigen is not known.

Donors consisted of healthy bone marrow donors. With 60 Vbeta and 13 Jbeta primers, the PCR was carried out. The method was immunoSEQ multiplex PCR; TCRdb's version includes in-frame clones alone and lacks a portion of them. The sample table includes some 48,000 clones. Trimming took 3 bases from V and 2 from J; bases not matched to a gene: 15. Germline CDR1 is MDHEN and CDR2 is SYDVKM. This CDR3 has 21 amino acids. Sequencing used PBMCs. The J gene is TRBJ2-3, the V gene TRBV28; 15 bases agree with TRBD2. The sequence was obtained from a man between 40 and 49 years old in good health and CMV-seropositive. This CDR3 is CASSLPSSGTSGRSITDTQYF. DNA for the CDR3: TGTGCCAGCAGTTTGCCCTCATCCGGGACTAGCGGGAGGAGTATCACAGATACGCAGTATTTT.